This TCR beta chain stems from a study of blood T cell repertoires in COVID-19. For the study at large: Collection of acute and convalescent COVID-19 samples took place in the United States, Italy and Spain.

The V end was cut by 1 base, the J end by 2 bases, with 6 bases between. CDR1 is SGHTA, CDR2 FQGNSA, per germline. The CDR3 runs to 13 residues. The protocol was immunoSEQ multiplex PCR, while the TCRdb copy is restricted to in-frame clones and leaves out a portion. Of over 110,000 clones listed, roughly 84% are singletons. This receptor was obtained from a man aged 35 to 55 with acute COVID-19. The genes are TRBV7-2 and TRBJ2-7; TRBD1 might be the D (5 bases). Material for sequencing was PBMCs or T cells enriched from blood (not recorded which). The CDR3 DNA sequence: TGTGCCAGCAGCTTAGGGGGCACCTACGAGCAGTACTTC. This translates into CASSLGGTYEQYF.